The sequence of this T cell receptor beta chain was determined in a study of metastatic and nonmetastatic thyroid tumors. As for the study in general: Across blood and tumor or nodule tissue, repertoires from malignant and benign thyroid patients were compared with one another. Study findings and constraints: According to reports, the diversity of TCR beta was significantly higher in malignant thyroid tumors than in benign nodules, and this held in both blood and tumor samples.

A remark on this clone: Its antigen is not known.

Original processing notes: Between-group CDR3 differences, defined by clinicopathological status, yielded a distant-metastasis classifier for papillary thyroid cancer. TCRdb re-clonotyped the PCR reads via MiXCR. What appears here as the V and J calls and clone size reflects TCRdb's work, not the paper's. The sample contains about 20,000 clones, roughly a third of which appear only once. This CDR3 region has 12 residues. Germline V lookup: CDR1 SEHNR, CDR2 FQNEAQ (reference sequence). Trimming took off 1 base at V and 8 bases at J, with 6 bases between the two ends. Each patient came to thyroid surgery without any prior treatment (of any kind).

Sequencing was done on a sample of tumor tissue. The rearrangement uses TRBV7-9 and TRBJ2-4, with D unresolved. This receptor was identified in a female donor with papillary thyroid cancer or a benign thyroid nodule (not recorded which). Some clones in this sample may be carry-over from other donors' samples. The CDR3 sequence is CASSLDRHIQYF. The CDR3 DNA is TGTGCCAGCAGCTTAGACAGACACATTCAGTACTTC.